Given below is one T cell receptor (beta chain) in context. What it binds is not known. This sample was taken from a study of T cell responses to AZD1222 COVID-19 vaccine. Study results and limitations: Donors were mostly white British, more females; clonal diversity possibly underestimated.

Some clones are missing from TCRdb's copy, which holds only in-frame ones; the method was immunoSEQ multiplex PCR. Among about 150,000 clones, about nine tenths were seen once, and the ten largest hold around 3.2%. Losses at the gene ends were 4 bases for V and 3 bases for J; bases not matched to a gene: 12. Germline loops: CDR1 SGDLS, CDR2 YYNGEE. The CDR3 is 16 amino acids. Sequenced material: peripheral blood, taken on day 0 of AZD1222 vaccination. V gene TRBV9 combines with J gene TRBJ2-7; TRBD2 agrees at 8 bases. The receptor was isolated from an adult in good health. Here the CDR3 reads CASSRSSGGDFYEQYF. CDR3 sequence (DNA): TGTGCCAGCAGCAGATCCAGCGGGGGAGATTTCTACGAGCAGTACTTC.